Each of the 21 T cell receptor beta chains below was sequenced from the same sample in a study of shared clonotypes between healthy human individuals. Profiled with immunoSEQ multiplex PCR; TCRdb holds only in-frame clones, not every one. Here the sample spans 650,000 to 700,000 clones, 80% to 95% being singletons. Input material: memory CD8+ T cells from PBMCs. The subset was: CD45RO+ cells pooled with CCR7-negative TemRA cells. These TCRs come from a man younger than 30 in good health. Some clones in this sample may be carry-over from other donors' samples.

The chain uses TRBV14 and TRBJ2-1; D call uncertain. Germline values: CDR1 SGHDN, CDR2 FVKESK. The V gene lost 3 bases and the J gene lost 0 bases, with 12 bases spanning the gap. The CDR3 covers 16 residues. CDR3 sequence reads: CASSHYPPSSYNEQFF. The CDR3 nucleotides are TGTGCCAGCAGCCATTACCCGCCTAGCTCCTACAATGAGCAGTTCTTC.

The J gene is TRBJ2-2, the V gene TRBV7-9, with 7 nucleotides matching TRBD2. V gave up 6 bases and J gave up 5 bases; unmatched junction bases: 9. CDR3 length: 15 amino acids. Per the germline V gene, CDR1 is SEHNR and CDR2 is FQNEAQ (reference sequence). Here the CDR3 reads CASRRRAGETGELFF. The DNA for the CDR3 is TGTGCCAGCAGGCGCAGGGCGGGAGAGACCGGGGAGCTGTTTTTT.

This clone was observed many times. The CDR3 sequence is CASSKTSGTEAESSYEQYF. Written as DNA, the CDR3 is TGTGCCAGCAGCAAAACCTCCGGGACAGAGGCGGAGAGCTCCTACGAGCAGTACTTC. The V and J genes are TRBV7-9 and TRBJ2-7; 7 bases agree with TRBD1. The CDR3 consists of 19 residues. The junction had 19 bases not matched to a gene; V was cut back by 5 bases and J by 0 bases. Germline CDR1 SEHNR, CDR2 FQNEAQ (reference sequence).

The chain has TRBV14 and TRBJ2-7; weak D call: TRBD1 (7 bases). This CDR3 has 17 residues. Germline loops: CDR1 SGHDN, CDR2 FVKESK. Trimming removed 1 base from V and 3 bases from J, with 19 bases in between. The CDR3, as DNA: TGTGCCAGCAGCCAAGTGACGGGCGGGACAGCAGACTACGAGCAGTACTTC. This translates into CASSQVTGGTADYEQYF.

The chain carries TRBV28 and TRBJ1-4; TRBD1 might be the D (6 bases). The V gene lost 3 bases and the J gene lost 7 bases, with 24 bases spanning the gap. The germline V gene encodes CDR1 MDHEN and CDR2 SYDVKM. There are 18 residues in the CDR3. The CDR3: CASSFYYYREGYREKLFF. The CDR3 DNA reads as TGTGCCAGCAGTTTTTATTATTACAGGGAGGGTTATCGTGAAAAACTGTTTTTT.

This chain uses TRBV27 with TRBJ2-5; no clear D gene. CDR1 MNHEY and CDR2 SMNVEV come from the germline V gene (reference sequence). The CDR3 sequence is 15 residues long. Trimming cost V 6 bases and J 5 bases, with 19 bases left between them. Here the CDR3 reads CASSPAPLGMETQYF. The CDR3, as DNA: TGTGCCAGCAGCCCGGCGCCCTTGGGGATGGAGACCCAGTACTTC.

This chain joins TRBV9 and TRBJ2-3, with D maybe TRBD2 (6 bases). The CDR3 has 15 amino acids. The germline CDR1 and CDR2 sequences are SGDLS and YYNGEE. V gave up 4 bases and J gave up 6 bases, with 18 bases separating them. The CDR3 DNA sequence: TGTGCCAGCAGCCCGGAGACTAGTGCGGGTGATACGCAGTATTTT. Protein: CASSPETSAGDTQYF.

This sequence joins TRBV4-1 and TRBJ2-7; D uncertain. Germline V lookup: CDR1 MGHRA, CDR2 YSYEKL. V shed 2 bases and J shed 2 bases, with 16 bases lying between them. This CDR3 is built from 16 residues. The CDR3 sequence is CASSQRVTRRAYEQYF. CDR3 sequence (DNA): TGCGCCAGCAGCCAAAGGGTAACACGCCGGGCCTACGAGCAGTACTTC.

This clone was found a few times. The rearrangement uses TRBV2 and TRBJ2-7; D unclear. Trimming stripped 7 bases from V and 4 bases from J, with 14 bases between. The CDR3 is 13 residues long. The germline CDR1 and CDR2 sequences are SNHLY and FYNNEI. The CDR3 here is CASMEWARYEQYF. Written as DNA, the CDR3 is TGTGCCAGCATGGAGTGGGCGAGGTACGAGCAGTACTTC. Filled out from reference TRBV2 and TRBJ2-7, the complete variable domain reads EPEVTQTPSHQVTQMGQEVILRCVPISNHLYFYWYRQILGQKVEFLVSFYNNEISEKSEIFDDQFSVERPDGSNFTLKIRSTKLEDSAMYFCASMEWARYEQYFGPGTRLTVT.

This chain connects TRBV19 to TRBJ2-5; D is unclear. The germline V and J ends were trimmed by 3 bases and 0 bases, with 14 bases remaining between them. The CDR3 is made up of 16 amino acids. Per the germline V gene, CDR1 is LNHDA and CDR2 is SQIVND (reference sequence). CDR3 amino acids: CASSISAFLYQETQYF. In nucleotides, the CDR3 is TGTGCCAGTAGTATTTCAGCCTTCCTGTACCAAGAGACCCAGTACTTC.

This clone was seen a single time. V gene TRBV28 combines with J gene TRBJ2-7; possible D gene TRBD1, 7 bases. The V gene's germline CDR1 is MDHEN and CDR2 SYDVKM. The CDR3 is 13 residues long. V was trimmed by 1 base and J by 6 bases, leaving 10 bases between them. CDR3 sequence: CASSLFQGGEQYF. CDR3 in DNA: TGTGCCAGCAGTTTATTTCAGGGGGGCGAGCAGTACTTC.

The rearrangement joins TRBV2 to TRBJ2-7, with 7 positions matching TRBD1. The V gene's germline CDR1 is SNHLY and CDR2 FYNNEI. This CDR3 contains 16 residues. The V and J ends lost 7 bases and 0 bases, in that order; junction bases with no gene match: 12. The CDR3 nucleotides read TGTGCCAGCACTAACCCGGGACAGCGGAGCTCCTACGAGCAGTACTTC. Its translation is CASTNPGQRSSYEQYF.

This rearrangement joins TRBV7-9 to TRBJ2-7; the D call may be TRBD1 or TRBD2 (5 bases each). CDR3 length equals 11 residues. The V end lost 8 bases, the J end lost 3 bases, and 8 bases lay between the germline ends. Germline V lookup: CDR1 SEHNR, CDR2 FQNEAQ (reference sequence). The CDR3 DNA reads TGTGCCAGCGGGGACGGCTACGAGCAGTACTTC. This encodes CASGDGYEQYF. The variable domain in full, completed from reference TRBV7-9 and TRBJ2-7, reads DTGVSQNPRHKITKRGQNVTFRCDPISEHNRLYWYRQTLGQGPEFLTYFQNEAQLEKSRLLSDRFSAERPKGSFSTLEIQRTEQGDSAMYLCASGDGYEQYFGPGTRLTVT.

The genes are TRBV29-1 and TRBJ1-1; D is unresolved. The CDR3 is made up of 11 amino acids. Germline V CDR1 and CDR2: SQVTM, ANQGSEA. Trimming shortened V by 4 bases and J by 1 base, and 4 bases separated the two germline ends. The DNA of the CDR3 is TGCAGCGTTGTAAAGAACACTGAAGCTTTCTTT. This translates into CSVVKNTEAFF. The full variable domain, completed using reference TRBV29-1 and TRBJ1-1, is SAVISQKPSRDICQRGTSLTIQCQVDSQVTMMFWYRQQPGQSLTLIATANQGSEATYESGFVIDKFPISRPNLTFSTLTVSNMSPEDSSIYLCSVVKNTEAFFGQGTRLTVV.

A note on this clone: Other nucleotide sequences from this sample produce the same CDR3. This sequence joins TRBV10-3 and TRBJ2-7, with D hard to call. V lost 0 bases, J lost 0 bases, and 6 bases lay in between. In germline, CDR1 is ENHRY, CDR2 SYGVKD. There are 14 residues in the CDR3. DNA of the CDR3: TGTGCCATCAGTGAGTCTGGCAGCTCCTACGAGCAGTACTTC. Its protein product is CAISESGSSYEQYF.

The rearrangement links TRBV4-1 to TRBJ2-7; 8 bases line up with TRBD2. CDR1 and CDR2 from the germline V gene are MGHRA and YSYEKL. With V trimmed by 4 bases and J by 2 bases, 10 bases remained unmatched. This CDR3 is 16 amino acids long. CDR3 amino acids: CASSPSPAGAAYEQYF. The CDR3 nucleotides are TGCGCCAGCAGCCCCTCCCCAGCGGGAGCCGCCTACGAGCAGTACTTC.

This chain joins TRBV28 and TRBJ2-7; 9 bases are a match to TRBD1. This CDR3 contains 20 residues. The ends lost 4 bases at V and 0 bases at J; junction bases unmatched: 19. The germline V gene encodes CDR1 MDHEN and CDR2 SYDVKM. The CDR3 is CASSSKIWGGTGINSYEQYF. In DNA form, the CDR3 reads TGTGCCAGCAGTTCCAAGATATGGGGCGGGACAGGGATAAACTCCTACGAGCAGTACTTC.

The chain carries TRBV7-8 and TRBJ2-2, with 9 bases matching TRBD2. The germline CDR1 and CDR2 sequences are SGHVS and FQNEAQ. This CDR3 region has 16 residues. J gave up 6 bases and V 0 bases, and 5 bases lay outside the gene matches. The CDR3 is CASSLAWTSDPGELFF. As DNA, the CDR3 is TGTGCCAGCAGCTTAGCCTGGACTAGCGATCCCGGGGAGCTGTTTTTT.

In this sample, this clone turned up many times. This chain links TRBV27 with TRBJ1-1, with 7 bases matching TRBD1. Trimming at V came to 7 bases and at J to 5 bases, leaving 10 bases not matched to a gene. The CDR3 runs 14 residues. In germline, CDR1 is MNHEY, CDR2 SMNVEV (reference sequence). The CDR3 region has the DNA TGTGCCAGCATCCCGGCAGGGGGAGGAACTGAAGCTTTCTTT. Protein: CASIPAGGGTEAFF.

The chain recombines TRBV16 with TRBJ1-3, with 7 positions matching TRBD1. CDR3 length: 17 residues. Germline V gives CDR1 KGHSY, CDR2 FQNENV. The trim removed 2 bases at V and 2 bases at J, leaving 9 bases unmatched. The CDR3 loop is CASSQIYTGAPGNTIYF. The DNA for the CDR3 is TGTGCCAGCAGCCAAATCTACACAGGGGCCCCTGGAAACACCATATATTTT.

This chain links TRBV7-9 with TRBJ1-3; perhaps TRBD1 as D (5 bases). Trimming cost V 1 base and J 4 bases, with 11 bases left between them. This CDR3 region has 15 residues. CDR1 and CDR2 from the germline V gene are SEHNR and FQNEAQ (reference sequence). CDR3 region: CASSLVAGLGNTIYF. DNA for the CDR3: TGTGCCAGCAGCTTAGTCGCAGGGCTCGGAAACACCATATATTTT.